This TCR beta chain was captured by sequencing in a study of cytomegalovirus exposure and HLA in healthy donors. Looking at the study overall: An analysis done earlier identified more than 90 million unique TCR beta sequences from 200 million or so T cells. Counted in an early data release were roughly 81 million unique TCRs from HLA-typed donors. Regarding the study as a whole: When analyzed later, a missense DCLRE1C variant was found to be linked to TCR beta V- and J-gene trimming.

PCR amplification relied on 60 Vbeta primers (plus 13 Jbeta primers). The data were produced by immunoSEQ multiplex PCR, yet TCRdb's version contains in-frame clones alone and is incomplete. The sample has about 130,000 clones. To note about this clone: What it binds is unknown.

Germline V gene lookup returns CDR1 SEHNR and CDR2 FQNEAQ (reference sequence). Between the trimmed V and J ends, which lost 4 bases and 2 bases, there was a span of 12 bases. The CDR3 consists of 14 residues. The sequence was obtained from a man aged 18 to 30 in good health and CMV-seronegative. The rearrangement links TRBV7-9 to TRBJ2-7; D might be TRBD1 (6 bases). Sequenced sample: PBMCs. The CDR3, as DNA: TGTGCCAGCAGCTCCCGGGACACACCCTACGAGCAGTACTTC. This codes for CASSSRDTPYEQYF.